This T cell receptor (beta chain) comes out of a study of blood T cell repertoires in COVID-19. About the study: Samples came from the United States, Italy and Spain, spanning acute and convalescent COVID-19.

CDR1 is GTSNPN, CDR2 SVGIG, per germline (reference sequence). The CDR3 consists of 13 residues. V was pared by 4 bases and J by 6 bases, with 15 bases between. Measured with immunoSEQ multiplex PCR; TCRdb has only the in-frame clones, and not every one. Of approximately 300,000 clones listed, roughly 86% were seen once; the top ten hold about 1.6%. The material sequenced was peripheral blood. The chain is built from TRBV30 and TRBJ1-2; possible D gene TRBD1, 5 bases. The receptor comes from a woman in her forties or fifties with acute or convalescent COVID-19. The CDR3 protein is CAWNPRRDDGYTF. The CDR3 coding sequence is TGTGCCTGGAACCCCAGGAGGGACGATGGCTACACCTTC.